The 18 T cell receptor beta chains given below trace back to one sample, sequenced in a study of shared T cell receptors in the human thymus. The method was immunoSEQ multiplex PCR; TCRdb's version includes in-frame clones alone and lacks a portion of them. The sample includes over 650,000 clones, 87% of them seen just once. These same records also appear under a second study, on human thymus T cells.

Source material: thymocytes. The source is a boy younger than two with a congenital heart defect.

CDR3 sequence reads: CAIKIRDRGFYNQPQHF. The DNA for the CDR3 is TGTGCCATCAAGATCCGGGACAGGGGTTTTTACAATCAGCCCCAGCATTTT. The chain is built from TRBV10-3 and TRBJ1-5; 10 bases are a match to TRBD1. J gave up 3 bases and V 7 bases, and 12 bases lay outside the gene matches. CDR1 and CDR2 from the germline V gene are ENHRY and SYGVKD. CDR3 length: 17 amino acids.

As DNA, the CDR3 is TGTGCCAGCAGCTTAGCCGCCCCAGGGCGGAGAGAGACCCAGTACTTC. As protein: CASSLAAPGRRETQYF. This chain links TRBV7-7 with TRBJ2-5, with a weak D call TRBD1 (5 bases). The CDR3 is 16 residues long. From germline, CDR1 is SSHAT and CDR2 FNYEAQ (reference sequence). The V end lost 0 bases, the J end lost 4 bases, and 15 bases lay between the germline ends.

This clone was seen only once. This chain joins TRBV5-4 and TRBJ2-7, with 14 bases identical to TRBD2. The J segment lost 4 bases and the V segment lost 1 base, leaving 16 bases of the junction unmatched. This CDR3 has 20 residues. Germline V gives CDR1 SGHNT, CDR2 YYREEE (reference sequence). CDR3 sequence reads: CASSLSGRVETSGRAYEQYF. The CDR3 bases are TGTGCCAGCAGCTTGTCGGGGCGGGTTGAGACTAGCGGGAGGGCTTACGAGCAGTACTTC. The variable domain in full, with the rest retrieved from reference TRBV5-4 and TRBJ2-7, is ETGVTQSPTHLIKTRGQQVTLRCSSQSGHNTVSWYQQALGQGPQFIFQYYREEENGRGNFPPRFSGLQFPNYSSELNVNALELDDSALYLCASSLSGRVETSGRAYEQYFGPGTRLTVT.

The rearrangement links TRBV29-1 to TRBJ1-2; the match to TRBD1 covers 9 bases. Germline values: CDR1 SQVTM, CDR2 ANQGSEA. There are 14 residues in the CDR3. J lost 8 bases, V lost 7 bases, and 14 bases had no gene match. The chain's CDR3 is CSALGTGLLQGYTF. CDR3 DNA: TGCAGCGCTCTAGGGACAGGGCTCTTGCAAGGCTACACCTTC.

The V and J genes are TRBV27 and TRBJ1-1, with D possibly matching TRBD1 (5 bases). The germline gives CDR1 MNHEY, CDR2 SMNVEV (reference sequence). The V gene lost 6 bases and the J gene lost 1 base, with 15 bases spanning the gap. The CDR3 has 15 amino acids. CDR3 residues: CASSLRTLTNTEAFF. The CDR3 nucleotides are TGTGCCAGCAGCCTTAGGACATTAACGAACACTGAAGCTTTCTTT.

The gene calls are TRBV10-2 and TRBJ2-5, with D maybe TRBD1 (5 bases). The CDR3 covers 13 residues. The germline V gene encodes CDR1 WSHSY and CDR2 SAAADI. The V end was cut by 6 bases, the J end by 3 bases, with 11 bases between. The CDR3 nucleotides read TGCGCCAGCAGGTACCCAGGGAAAGAGACCCAGTACTTC. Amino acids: CASRYPGKETQYF.

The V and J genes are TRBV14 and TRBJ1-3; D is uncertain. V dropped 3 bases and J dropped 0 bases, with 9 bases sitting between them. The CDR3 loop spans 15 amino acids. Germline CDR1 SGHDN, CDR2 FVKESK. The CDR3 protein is CASSQKQPSGNTIYF. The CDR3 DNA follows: TGTGCCAGCAGCCAGAAACAACCCTCTGGAAACACCATATATTTT.

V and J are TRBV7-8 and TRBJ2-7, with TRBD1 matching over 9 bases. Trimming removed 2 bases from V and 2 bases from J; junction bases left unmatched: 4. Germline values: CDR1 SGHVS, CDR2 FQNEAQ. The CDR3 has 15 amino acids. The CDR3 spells CASSLWDRETYEQYF. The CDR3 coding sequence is TGTGCCAGCAGCTTATGGGACAGGGAAACCTACGAGCAGTACTTC.

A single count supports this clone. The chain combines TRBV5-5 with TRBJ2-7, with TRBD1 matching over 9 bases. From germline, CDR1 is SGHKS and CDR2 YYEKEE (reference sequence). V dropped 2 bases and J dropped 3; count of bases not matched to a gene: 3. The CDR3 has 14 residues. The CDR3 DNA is TGTGCCAGCAGCTTTGGGACAGGGCACTACGAGCAGTACTTC. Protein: CASSFGTGHYEQYF.

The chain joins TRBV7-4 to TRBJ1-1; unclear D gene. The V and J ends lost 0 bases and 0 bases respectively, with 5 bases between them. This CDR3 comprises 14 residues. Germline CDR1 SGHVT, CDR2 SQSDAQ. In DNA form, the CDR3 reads TGTGCCAGCAGCTTAGCGGGCATGAACACTGAAGCTTTCTTT. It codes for CASSLAGMNTEAFF.

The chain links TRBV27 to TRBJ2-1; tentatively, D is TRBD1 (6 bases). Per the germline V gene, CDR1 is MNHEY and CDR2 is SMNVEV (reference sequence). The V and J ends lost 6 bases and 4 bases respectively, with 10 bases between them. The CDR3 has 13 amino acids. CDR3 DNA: TGTGCCAGCAGAGACAGGTATTACAATGAGCAGTTCTTC. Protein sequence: CASRDRYYNEQFF.

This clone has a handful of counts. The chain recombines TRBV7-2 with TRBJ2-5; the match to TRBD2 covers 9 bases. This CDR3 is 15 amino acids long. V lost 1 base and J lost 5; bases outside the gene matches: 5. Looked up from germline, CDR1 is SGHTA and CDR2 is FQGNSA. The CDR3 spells CASSLEVAGVETQYF. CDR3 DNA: TGTGCCAGCAGCTTAGAGGTAGCGGGGGTTGAGACCCAGTACTTC.

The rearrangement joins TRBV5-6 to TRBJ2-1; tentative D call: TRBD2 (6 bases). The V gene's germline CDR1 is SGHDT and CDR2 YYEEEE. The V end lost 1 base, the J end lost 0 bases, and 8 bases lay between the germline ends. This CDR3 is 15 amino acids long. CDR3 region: CASSLFGSSYNEQFF. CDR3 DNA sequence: TGTGCCAGCAGCTTGTTCGGGAGCTCCTACAATGAGCAGTTCTTC.

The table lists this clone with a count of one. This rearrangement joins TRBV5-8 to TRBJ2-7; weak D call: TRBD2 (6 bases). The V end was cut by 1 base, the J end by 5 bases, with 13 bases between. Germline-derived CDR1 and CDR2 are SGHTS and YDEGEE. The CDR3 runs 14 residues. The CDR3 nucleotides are TGTGCCAGCAGCTTGTTGCGGGGAGTGGACGAGCAGTACTTC. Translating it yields CASSLLRGVDEQYF.

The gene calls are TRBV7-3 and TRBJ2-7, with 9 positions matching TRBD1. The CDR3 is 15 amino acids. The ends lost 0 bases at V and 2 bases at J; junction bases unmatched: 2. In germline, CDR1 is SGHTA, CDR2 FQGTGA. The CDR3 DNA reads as TGTGCCAGCAGCTTAACGGGACAGGGAGCCTACGAGCAGTACTTC. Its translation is CASSLTGQGAYEQYF.

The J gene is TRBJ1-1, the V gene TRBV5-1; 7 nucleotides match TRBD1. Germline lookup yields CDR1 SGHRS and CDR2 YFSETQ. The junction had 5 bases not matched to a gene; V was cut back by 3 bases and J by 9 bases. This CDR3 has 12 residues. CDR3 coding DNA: TGCGCCAGCAGCTCCGGACAGGACCAAGCTTTCTTT. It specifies CASSSGQDQAFF.

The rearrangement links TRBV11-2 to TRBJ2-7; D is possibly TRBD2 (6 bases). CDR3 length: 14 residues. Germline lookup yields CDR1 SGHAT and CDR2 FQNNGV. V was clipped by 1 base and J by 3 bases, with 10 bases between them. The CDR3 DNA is TGTGCCAGCAGCTTAGTTGGTAGCGGCTACGAGCAGTACTTC. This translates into CASSLVGSGYEQYF.

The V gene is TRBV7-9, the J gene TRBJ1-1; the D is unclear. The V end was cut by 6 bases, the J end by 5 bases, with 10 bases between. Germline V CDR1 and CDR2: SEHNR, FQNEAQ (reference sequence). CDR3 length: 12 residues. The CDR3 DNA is TGTGCCAGCAGGAGGGTTAAGACTGAAGCTTTCTTT. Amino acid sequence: CASRRVKTEAFF.